This TCR beta chain comes out of a study of blood T cell repertoires in COVID-19. Turning to the study itself: Samples representing acute and convalescent COVID-19 were sourced from the United States, Italy and Spain.

V dropped 9 bases and J dropped 1 base, with 21 bases sitting between them. Per the germline V gene, CDR1 is MNHEY and CDR2 is SMNVEV (reference sequence). The CDR3 runs to 16 residues. Clones were read by immunoSEQ multiplex PCR, and TCRdb kept only the in-frame ones, dropping some. The data hold around 200,000 clones, with approximately 80% observed a single time. Participants were aged roughly 18 to 90 years from approximately 24 US areas. Material: PBMCs or T cells enriched from blood (not recorded which). This TCR came from a man in his forties or fifties who had recovered from COVID-19. The chain couples TRBV27 to TRBJ2-5, with D hard to call. Here the CDR3 reads CASKDGPPLGQETQYF. The CDR3 nucleotides are TGTGCCAGTAAGGATGGGCCGCCCTTGGGCCAAGAGACCCAGTACTTC.